This TCR beta chain derives from a study of preoperative IRX-2 immunotherapy in early breast cancer (dated by TCRdb to the late 2010s). Read against the paper, the sample's treatment or condition label means: preoperative locoregional IRX-2 cytokine immunotherapy. The samples were obtained from a phase Ib study that tested preoperative, locoregional IRX-2 cytokine immunotherapy designed to prime immune responses. Before surgery, IRX-2 was given to the donors, who were patients with early-stage breast cancer. This clone was seen once. Its antigen is unknown. No much larger clonotype is one base removed from it; base qualities were not supplied. The library came from the immunoSEQ multiplex PCR assay. This is the immuneACCESS table as TCRdb keeps it, with only in-frame sequences that have V and J called. A part of the clones is gone; compared with another copy, unresolved V genes explain less than half, and the rest is unexplained. In this sample the table shows 90,000 to 100,000 clones, 86% of which occur a single time. The leading ten clones occupy roughly 2% of the sample.

V lost 6 bases and J lost 3 bases; the stretch between them is 14 bases long. Including cysteine and phenylalanine, the CDR3 has 15 amino acids. The only DNA kept is the CDR3, 45 bases in frame from the first base. This chain joins TRBV23-1 to TRBJ1-4; TRBD1 could be the D gene, as 5 bases match. TRBV23-1 is given ORF status, its function remaining uncertain. The specimen was tumor tissue, collected after IRX-2 immunotherapy. The clonotype originates from a human donor with breast cancer. The nucleotide sequence is TGCGCCAGCAGCAGGGTGGCAGGTTCTAATGAAAAACTGTTTTTT. Its translation is CASSRVAGSNEKLFF.